Ten or more counts support the clone carrying this T cell receptor beta chain. Its target is not known. The sample belongs to a study of regulatory T cells in long-lasting Graves disease. General study findings and limits: Persistent disease preferred TRBV28, TRBJ1-2 and TRBJ2-5; new disease, TRBV20-1 and TRBJ2-1. Peripheral blood was the sole material, not thyroid tissue. The persistent group shared 3,000 or so public clonotypes, more than the 966 shared by new patients.

Germline V gene sequence: CDR1 SGHNT, CDR2 YENEEA. V lost 6 bases to trimming and J lost 4 bases; unmatched junction nucleotides: 11. The CDR3 consists of 15 residues. HTBI primers from iRepertoire and Arm-PCR of CDR3 regions yielded the TCR beta libraries. From the multiplex PCR reads, TCRdb called clonotypes with MiXCR, one entry per CDR3 protein. The sample yields roughly 410,000 distinct CDR3 sequences, 15% seen once. This sample's time point: newly diagnosed GD, antithyroid drugs for less than 3 months. PBMCs provided the RNA from which the TCR library was made. The same data also went into a second study, on T cells in Graves' hyperthyroidism and ophthalmopathy. That study adds: Initially, a first-round RT-PCR of the TCR CDR3 employed the HTBI primer set.

The source is a woman aged 40 to 50 with Graves disease. This chain links TRBV11-3 with TRBJ1-1; 7 bases match TRBD1. This specimen consisted of peripheral blood mononuclear cells (PBMCs), obtained at new diagnosis, from a patient treated with antithyroid drugs. DNA for the CDR3: TGTGCCAGCAGTCGGGACAGCCTTACTACCACTGAAGCTTTCTTT. Its protein is CASSRDSLTTTEAFF.